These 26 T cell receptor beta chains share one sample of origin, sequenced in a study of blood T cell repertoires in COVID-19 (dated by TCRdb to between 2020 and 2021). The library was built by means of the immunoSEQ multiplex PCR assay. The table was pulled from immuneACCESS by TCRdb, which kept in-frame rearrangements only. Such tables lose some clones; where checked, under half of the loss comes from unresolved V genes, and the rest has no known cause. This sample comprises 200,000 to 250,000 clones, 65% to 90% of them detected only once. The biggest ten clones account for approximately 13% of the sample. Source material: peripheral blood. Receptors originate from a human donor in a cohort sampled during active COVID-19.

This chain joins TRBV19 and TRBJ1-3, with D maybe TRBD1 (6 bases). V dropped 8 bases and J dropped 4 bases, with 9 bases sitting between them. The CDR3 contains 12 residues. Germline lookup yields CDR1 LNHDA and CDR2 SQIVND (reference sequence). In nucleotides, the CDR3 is TGTGCCAGTTCGACAGGAGGAAACACCATATATTTT. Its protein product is CASSTGGNTIYF.

This CDR3 reads CASTESGSPSYNEQFF. CDR3 bases: TGTGCCAGCACTGAAAGCGGGAGCCCTTCCTACAATGAGCAGTTCTTC. This sequence joins TRBV19 and TRBJ2-1; 8 bases match TRBD2. Germline lookup yields CDR1 LNHDA and CDR2 SQIVND (reference sequence). The V and J ends lost 9 bases and 1 base, in that order; junction bases with no gene match: 11. The CDR3 extends over 16 amino acids.

CDR3 sequence reads: CASSSIRTGRNEQFF. Written as DNA, the CDR3 is TGTGCCAGCAGTAGTATCCGGACAGGGCGGAATGAGCAGTTCTTC. This chain links TRBV28 with TRBJ2-1; 8 nucleotides agree with TRBD1. The CDR3 covers 15 residues. The J segment lost 7 bases and the V segment lost 5 bases, leaving 10 bases of the junction unmatched. Germline-derived CDR1 and CDR2 are MDHEN and SYDVKM.

CDR3 nucleotide sequence: TGTGCCAGCAGGTCCCCGGGGACTAGCGGGATTGCCGGGGAGCTGTTTTTT. Residues: CASRSPGTSGIAGELFF. V is TRBV7-9 and J is TRBJ2-2, with TRBD2 matching over 13 bases. From germline, CDR1 is SEHNR and CDR2 FQNEAQ (reference sequence). The CDR3 sequence is 17 residues long. V shed 6 bases, J shed 6 bases, and the junction held 10 bases outside the gene matches.

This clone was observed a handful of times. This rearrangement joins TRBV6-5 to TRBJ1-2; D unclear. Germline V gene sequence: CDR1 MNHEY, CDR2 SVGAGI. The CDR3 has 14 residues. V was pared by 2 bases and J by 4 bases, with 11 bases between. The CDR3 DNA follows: TGTGCCAGCAGTTACGACGACACGTTCTATGGCTACACCTTC. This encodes CASSYDDTFYGYTF.

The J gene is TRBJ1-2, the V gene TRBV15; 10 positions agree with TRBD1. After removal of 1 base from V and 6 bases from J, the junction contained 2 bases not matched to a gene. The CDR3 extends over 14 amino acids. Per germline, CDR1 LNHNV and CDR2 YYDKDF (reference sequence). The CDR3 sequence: CATSRAGTGDGYTF. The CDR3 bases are TGTGCCACCAGCAGAGCCGGGACAGGGGATGGCTACACCTTC.

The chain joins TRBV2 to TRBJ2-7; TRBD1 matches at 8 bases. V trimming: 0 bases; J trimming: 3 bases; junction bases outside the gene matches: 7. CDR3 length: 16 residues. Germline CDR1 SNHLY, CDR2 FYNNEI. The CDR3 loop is CASSEAKWDRFYEQYF. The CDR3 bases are TGTGCCAGCAGTGAAGCTAAGTGGGACAGGTTCTACGAGCAGTACTTC.

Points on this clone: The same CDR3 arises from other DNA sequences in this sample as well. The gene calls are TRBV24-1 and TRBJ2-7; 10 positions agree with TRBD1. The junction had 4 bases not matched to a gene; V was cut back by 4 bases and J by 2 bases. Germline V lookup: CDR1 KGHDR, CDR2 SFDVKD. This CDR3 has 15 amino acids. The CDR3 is CATSDTGTGAYEQYF. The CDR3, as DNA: TGTGCCACCAGTGACACCGGGACAGGGGCCTACGAGCAGTACTTC.

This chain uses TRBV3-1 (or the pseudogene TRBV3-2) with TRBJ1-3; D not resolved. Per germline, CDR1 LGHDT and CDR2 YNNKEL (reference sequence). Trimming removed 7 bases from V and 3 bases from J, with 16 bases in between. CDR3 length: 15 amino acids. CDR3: CASTLLSSGGNTIYF. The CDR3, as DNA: TGTGCCAGCACCCTTCTATCGAGCGGTGGAAACACCATATATTTT.

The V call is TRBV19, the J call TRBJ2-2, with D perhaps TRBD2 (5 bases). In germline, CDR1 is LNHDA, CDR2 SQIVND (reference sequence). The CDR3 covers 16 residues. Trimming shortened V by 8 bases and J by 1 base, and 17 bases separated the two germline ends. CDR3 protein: CASSRPERGNTGELFF. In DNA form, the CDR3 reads TGTGCCAGTTCCCGCCCCGAACGGGGGAACACCGGGGAGCTGTTTTTT.

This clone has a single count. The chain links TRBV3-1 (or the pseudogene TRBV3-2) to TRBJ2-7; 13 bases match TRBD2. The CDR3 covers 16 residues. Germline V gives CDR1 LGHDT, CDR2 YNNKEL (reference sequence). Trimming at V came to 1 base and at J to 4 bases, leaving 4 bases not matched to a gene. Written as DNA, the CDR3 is TGTGCCAGCAGCCAAGGGACTAGCGGGAGCGTTTACGAGCAGTACTTC. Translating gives CASSQGTSGSVYEQYF.

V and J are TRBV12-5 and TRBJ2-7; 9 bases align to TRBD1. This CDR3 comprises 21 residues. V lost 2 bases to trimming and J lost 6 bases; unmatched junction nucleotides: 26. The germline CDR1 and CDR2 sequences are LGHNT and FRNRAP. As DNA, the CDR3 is TGTGCTAGTGGTTTGTCGTTAGCCGGGACAGGGTCGACCCCAACAAGAGGCGAGCAGTACTTC. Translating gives CASGLSLAGTGSTPTRGEQYF.

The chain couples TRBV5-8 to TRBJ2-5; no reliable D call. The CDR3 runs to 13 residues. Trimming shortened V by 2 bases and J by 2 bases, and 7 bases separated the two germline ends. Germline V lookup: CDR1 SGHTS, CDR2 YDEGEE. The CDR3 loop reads CASSFFRQETQYF. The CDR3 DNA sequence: TGTGCCAGCAGCTTTTTCCGTCAAGAGACCCAGTACTTC. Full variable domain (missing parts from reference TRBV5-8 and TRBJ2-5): EAGVTQSPTHLIKTRGQQATLRCSPISGHTSVYWYQQALGLGLQFLLWYDEGEERNRGNFPPRFSGRQFPNYSSELNVNALELEDSALYLCASSFFRQETQYFGPGTRLLVL.

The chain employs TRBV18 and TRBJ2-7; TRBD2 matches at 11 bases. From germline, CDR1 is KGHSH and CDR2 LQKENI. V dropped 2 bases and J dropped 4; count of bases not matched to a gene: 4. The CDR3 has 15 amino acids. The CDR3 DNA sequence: TGTGCCAGCTCACCAACCGGGACTAGCGGTTACGAGCAGTACTTC. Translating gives CASSPTGTSGYEQYF.

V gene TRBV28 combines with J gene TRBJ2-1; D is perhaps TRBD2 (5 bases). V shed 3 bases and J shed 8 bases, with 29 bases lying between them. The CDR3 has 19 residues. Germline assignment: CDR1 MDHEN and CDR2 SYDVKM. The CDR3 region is CASSFGPPGLTEHGDEQFF. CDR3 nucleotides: TGTGCCAGCAGTTTTGGTCCTCCCGGACTTACGGAACATGGGGATGAGCAGTTCTTC.

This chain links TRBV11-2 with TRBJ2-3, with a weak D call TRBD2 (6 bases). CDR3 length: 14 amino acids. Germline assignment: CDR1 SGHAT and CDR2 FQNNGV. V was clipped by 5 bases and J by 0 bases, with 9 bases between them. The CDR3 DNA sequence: TGTGCCAGCAGCCGGGACTTAAGCACAGATACGCAGTATTTT. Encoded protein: CASSRDLSTDTQYF. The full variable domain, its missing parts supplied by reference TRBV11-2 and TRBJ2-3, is EAGVAQSPRYKIIEKRQSVAFWCNPISGHATLYWYQQILGQGPKLLIQFQNNGVVDDSQLPKDRFSAERLKGVDSTLKIQPAKLEDSAVYLCASSRDLSTDTQYFGPGTRLTVL.

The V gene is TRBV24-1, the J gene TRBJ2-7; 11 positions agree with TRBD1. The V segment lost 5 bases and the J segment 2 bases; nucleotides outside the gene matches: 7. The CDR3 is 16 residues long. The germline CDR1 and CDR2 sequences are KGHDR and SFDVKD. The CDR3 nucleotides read TGTGCCACCAGTGGCTCAGGACAGGGGGCCGCCTACGAGCAGTACTTC. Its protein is CATSGSGQGAAYEQYF.

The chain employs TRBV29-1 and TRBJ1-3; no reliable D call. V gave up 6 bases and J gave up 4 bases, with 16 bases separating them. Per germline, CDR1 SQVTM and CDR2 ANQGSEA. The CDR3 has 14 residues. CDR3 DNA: TGCAGCGTCTCCGGGGAGAAATTAGGAAACACCATATATTTT. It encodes CSVSGEKLGNTIYF.

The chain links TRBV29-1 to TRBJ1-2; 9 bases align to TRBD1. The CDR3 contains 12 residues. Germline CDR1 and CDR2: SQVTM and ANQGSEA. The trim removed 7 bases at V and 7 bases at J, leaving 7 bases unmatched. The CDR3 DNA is TGCAGCGAGCAGACAGGGGGACGTGGCTACACCTTC. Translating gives CSEQTGGRGYTF.

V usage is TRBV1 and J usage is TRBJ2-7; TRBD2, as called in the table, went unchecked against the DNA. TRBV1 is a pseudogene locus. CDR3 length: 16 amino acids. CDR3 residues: CTSSHVRTSGRDEQYF. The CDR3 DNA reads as TGCACCAGCAGCCATGTCAGGACTAGCGGGAGGGACGAGCAGTACTTC.

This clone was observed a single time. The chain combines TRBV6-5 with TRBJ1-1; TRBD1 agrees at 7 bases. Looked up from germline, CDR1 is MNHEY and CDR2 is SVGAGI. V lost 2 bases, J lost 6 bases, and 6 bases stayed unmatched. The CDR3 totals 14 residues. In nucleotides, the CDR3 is TGTGCCAGCAGTTACCACGACAGGGCCCCTGAAGCTTTCTTT. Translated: CASSYHDRAPEAFF.

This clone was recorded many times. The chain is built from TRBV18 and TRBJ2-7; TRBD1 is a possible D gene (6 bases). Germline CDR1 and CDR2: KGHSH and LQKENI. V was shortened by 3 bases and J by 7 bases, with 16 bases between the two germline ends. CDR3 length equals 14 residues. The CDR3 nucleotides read TGTGCCAGCTCACCGGAGGTTGGGGGCGGGGAGCAGTACTTC. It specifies CASSPEVGGGEQYF.

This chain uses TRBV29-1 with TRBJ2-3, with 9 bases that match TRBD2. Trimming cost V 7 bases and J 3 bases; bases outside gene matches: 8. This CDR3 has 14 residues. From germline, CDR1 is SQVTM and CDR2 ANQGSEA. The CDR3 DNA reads TGCAGCGACCGTAGCGGGAGTGTGACAGATACGCAGTATTTT. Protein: CSDRSGSVTDTQYF.

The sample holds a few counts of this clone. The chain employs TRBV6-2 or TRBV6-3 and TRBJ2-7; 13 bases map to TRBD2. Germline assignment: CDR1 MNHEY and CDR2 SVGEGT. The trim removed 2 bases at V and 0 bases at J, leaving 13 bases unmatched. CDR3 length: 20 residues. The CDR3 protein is CASSYATGTSGILSSYEQYF. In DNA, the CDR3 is TGTGCCAGCAGTTACGCGACCGGGACTAGCGGGATCCTCAGCTCCTACGAGCAGTACTTC.

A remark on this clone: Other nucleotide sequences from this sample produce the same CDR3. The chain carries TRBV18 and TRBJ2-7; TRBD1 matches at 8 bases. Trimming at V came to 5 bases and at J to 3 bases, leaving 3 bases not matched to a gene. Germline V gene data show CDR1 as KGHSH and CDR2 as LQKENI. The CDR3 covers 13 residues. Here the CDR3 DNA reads TGTGCCAGCTCAGGACAGGGCAGCTACGAGCAGTACTTC. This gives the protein CASSGQGSYEQYF.

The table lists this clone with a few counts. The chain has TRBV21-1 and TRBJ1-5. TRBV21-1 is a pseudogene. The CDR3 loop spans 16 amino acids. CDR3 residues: CVFGVADLYSNQPQHF. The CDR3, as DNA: TGTGTCTTCGGGGTGGCCGACCTTTATAGCAATCAGCCCCAGCATTTT.